This TCR beta chain appears in the sequencing data of a study of cytomegalovirus exposure and HLA in healthy donors. The PCR had 60 Vbeta and 13 Jbeta primers. TCRdb keeps only in-frame clones here, not all; method: immunoSEQ multiplex PCR. This table holds about 230,000 clones, over 70% found once. The V gene end was trimmed by 0 bases and the J gene end by 6 bases; junction bases not matched to a gene: 4. The CDR3 length is 15 residues. Per the germline V gene, CDR1 is SGHRS and CDR2 is YFSETQ. General study findings and limits: There were around 160 TCR beta chains listed as cytomegalovirus-associated.

Concerning this clone itself: What it recognizes is unknown.

This chain connects TRBV5-1 to TRBJ2-2, with 8 bases matching TRBD2. This clonotype originated in a woman aged 60-75 years in good health and CMV-seropositive. The sequencing sample was made of PBMCs. CDR3 in amino acids: CASSLASGSAGELFF. In nucleotides, the CDR3 is TGCGCCAGCAGCTTGGCCAGCGGGAGTGCCGGGGAGCTGTTTTTT.